This record covers a single TCR beta chain. Its cognate antigen is unknown. The sample has other DNA sequences that encode this CDR3 too. This specimen belongs to a study of cytomegalovirus exposure and HLA in healthy donors. Study-wide results and caveats: Prior analysis indicated that the majority of TCR beta V segments exhibited productivity approximately 90% or approximately 30% of the time. Later analysis indicated greater clonal expansion among HLA-associated TCR beta chains than among equally common other chains.

The CDR3 is 15 residues long. The germline V gene encodes CDR1 MGHRA and CDR2 YSYEKL. Trimming took 4 bases from V and 1 from J; bases not matched to a gene: 7. Primers for the PCR totalled 60 Vbeta and 13 Jbeta. Original handling: Per a later analysis, the number of unique TCR beta chains was approximately 80 million, of which 9 million to 14 million were shared. Produced via immunoSEQ multiplex PCR; TCRdb's table is partial and in-frame only. V and J calls plus clone size are reproduced from that table; the DNA served to infer D and trimming. The data show more than 120,000 clones, with roughly 74% seen just once and roughly 5.6% held by the top ten.

The sequence came from a woman aged 40 to 49 in good health and CMV-seropositive. Material: PBMCs. V and J are TRBV4-1 and TRBJ2-7; 7 positions match TRBD2. CDR3 sequence reads: CASSPSRTSSYEQYF. For the CDR3, the DNA is TGCGCCAGCAGCCCCTCAAGGACTAGTTCCTACGAGCAGTACTTC.